This T cell receptor (beta chain) came from a study of cytomegalovirus exposure and HLA in healthy donors. Study-wide findings and caveats: Under in vitro conditions, three CMV-associated chains were confirmed as specific for CMV antigens. The investigators catalogued 180 or so TCR beta chains as cytomegalovirus-associated. TCR clusters originating in the first cohort tended to co-occur in the 120 validation repertoires, according to a later analysis.

As concerns this clone: Antigen specificity is unknown.

Using immunoSEQ multiplex PCR, the repertoire was profiled, and TCRdb retains in-frame clones only, with some absent. Counted here are under 350,000 clones, roughly 85% occurring once; the ten biggest clones make up 1%. The CDR3 totals 17 residues. The V segment lost 6 bases and the J segment 6 bases; nucleotides outside the gene matches: 14. Germline-derived CDR1 and CDR2 are SSHAT and FNYEAQ (reference sequence). The rearrangement links TRBV7-7 to TRBJ2-1; 10 nucleotides line up with TRBD2. Source material: PBMCs. The clonotype was recovered from a woman aged 18-35 years in good health and CMV-seronegative. The CDR3, as DNA: TGTGCCAGCAGGGAAGCGGGAGGGCCCTCGACGTGCAATGAGCAGTTCTTC. Its protein is CASREAGGPSTCNEQFF.